This TCR beta chain was documented in a study of graft-versus-host responses after intestinal transplantation. About this clone: The antigen is undetermined.

Only in-frame clones appear in the TCRdb table, and some are missing; sequencing was by immunoSEQ multiplex PCR. Of about 93,000 clones detected, 90% to 95% appear once; the ten largest clones hold approximately 0.5%. The CDR3 covers 17 residues. The V gene end was trimmed by 6 bases and the J gene end by 4 bases; junction bases not matched to a gene: 15. CDR1 and CDR2 (germline): MDHEN, SYDVKM. Sequencing used unstimulated CD8+ T cells sorted from spleen or lymph node cells, obtained before intestinal transplant. The V and J genes are TRBV28 and TRBJ2-7; 10 positions agree with TRBD2. The TCR was taken from a human donor who received an intestinal transplant. CDR3 residues: CASSPNHRAGGRYEQYF. Written as DNA, the CDR3 is TGTGCCAGCAGCCCCAACCATCGAGCGGGAGGGCGATACGAGCAGTACTTC.